This T cell receptor beta chain was identified during a study of T cells in Graves' hyperthyroidism and ophthalmopathy (dated by TCRdb to about 2019). About the full investigation: Peripheral blood samples were taken at the time of initial diagnosis, prior to any treatment. A discovery cohort of around 98 patients, 43 with Graves' ophthalmopathy and approximately 55 with stable Graves' hyperthyroidism, was used to find distinguishing TCR V-J signatures. Whether ophthalmopathy could be predicted prospectively was tested in an independent validation cohort made up of 18 to 20 hyperthyroidism patients plus 17 patients who later progressed to ophthalmopathy. The approximately 90 discovery patients were divided at random into training and test sets in a 7:3 ratio. In addition, the study compared T-cell repertoires in thyroid tissue and in blood from over 5 Graves' hyperthyroidism patients. Following sampling, methimazole starting at 30 mg daily was given to hyperthyroidism patients, and high-dose intravenous methylprednisolone was given to ophthalmopathy patients. According to the paper, TCR Vbeta CDR3 sequencing was carried out on 135 peripheral blood samples, which came from 40 to 45 ophthalmopathy, fewer than 80 hyperthyroidism and roughly 17 progressor patients. Beyond this particular receptor, the publication reports: In validation, progression to ophthalmopathy was predicted by the model with roughly 71% sensitivity and approximately 78% specificity, a median of roughly 6.4 months before onset. No statistical method was used to set the sample size in advance, and investigators knew the group allocation. In cross-validation, a model built on a 13 V-J signature told ophthalmopathy apart from stable hyperthyroidism with approximately 91% sensitivity and roughly 82% specificity, and in testing the same model reached 80%/75%. Blood samples also contained most of the expanded thyroid clonotypes (frequency above 0.001), which suggests that blood repertoires may reflect thyroid immune responses.

Stable Graves' hyperthyroidism was defined as no progression to ophthalmopathy during 18 months of follow-up. Hyperthyroidism patients were newly diagnosed, with disease duration under 2 months, and aged 18 to 65 years. Patients with uncontrolled infections, other autoimmune diseases, pregnancy or lactation were excluded. Diagnoses were established on the basis of clinical symptoms, serum thyroxine and TRAb, thyroid ultrasound, and orbital computed tomography. PBMCs were separated from under 12 ml of fresh peripheral blood using Ficoll-Paque density gradient centrifugation. Total RNA was extracted with Trizol reagent, and quality was checked on an Agilent 2100 Bioanalyzer. The CDR3 runs 13 residues from the cysteine to the phenylalanine. CDR3 DNA only is kept here, 39 bases in frame from base 1. According to the germline V gene (reference sequence), CDR1 reads MNHEY and CDR2 reads SMNVEV. The junction carries 15 bases between V and J, which are trimmed by 10 bases and 5 bases respectively.

Notes on this clonotype: No cognate antigen has been identified for it. No much larger clonotype is one base removed from it; base qualities were not supplied.

Amplification of TCR beta CDR3 regions was carried out from RNA transcripts. A first-round RT-PCR of the TCR CDR3 used the HTBI primer set with the Qiagen OneStep RT-PCR kit. Libraries were constructed in a second round of multiplex PCR, after which size selection and purification were carried out. The libraries were sequenced on an Illumina HiSeq2000 using paired-end 100 bp reads. In the source study's methods: Raw data were processed with SOAPnuke, discarding reads with adapters, uncalled bases, mean Phred below 15, or no exact constant-primer or identifier match. COPE v1.2.5 was used to merge high-quality paired reads, and clonotypes were defined as unique nucleotide sequences. Clonotypes were aligned to IMGT TRBV, TRBD and TRBJ reference segments using MiTCR v1.1. The analysis included only V-J combinations with a frequency above 0.0001, which together covered 99% to 99.2% of the repertoires. The TCS score was defined as F50 (clonal expansion) divided by E x V (chaos), with BLOSUM62-based TCRdist calculated between CDR3 peptides within each V-J. Welch's t-statistics and random forest reduced 514 V-J features to 10 to 15, which were used in a naive Bayes classifier (R e1071). The public reads were reprocessed in TCRdb via fastp at Q25 and MiXCR, keeping in-frame beta chains. Rows with a matching CDR3 protein are joined into one entry that keeps the most common DNA and genes. Clone size and V and J calls follow TCRdb, not the original study. This sample is represented by a few hundred thousand distinct CDR3 sequences; approximately 16% of them were singletons. About two fifths of the sample goes to the ten largest clones.

The material sequenced was blood. This chain joins TRBV27 to TRBJ1-5, and perhaps TRBD1 as D gene, on 6 matching bases. The sequence derives from a man aged 40-55 years with Graves' hyperthyroidism. The sequenced DNA is TGTGCCACCGGCAGGGGTTCAGATCAGCCCCAGCATTTT. It specifies CATGRGSDQPQHF.